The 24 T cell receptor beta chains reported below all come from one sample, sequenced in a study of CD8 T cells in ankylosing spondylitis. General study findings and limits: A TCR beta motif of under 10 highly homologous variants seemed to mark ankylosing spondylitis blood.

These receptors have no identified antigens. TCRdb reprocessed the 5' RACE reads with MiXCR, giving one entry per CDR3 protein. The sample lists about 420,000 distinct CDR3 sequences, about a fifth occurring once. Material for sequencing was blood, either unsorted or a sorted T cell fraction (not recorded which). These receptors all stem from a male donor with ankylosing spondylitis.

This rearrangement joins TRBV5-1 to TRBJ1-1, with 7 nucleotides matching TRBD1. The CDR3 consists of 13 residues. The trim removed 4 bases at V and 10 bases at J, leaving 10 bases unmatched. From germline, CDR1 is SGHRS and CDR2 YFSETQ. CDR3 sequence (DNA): TGCGCCAGCAGCGTACAGGGGTCCCCAGTAGCTTTCTTT. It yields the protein CASSVQGSPVAFF.

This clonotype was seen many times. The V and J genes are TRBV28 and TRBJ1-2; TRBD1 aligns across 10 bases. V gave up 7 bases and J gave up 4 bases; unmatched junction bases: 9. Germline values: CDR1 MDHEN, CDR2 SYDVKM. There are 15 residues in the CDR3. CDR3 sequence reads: CASIPGQGVGYGYTF. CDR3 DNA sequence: TGTGCCAGCATCCCCGGACAGGGGGTGGGCTATGGCTACACCTTC.

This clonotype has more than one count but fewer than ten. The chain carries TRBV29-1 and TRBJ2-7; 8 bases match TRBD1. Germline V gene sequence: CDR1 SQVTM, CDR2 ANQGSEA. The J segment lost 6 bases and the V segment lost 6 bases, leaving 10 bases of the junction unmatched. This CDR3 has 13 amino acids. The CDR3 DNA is TGCAGCGTGGCCGGGACAGGTGCTCGCGAGCAGTACTTC. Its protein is CSVAGTGAREQYF.

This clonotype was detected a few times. In DNA, the CDR3 is TGCAGTGCCGTGGCGGGGGCCCCTAACACTGAAGCTTTCTTT. Its protein product is CSAVAGAPNTEAFF. V gene TRBV20-1 combines with J gene TRBJ1-1, with D possibly matching TRBD1 (6 bases). This CDR3 is 14 amino acids long. Trimming left V 6 bases short and J 2 bases short, with 16 bases between. Germline-derived CDR1 and CDR2 are DFQATT and SNEGSKA (reference sequence).

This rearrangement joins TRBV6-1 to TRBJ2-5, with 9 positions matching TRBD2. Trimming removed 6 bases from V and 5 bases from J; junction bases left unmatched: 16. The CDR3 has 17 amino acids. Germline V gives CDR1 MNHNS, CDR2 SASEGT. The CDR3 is CASSRGVGSGSTETQYF. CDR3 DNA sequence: TGTGCCAGCAGCCGAGGGGTCGGTAGCGGGAGTACGGAGACCCAGTACTTC.

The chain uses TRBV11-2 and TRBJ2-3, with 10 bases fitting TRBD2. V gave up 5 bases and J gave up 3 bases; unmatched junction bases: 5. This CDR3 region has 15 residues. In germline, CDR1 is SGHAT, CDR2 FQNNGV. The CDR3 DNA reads TGTGCCAGCAGCCGGAGCGGGAGGGTTACAGATACGCAGTATTTT. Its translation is CASSRSGRVTDTQYF.

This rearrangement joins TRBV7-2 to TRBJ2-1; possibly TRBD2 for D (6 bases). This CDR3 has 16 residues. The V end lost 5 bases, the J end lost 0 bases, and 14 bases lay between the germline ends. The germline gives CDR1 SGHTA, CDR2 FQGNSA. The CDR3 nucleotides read TGTGCCAGCAGCCCTACACCGGGACTCTCCTACAATGAGCAGTTCTTC. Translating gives CASSPTPGLSYNEQFF.

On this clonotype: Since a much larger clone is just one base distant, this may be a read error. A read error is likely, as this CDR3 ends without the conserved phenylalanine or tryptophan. The DNA of the CDR3 is TGTGCCAGCAGCTTAATCGGTTGGAAGAGCTACGAGCAGTACTGC. This gives the protein CASSLIGWKSYEQYC. The rearrangement uses TRBV7-9 and TRBJ2-7, with D hard to call. The CDR3 extends over 15 amino acids. In germline, CDR1 is SEHNR, CDR2 FQNEAQ (reference sequence). The V end lost 2 bases, the J end lost 3 bases, and 14 bases lay between the germline ends.

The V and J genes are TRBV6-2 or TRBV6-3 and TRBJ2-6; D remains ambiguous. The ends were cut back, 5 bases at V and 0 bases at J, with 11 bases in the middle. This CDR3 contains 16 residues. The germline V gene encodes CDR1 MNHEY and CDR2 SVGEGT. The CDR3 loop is CASSEAVSSGANVLTF. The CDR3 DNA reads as TGTGCCAGCAGTGAGGCTGTGAGCTCTGGGGCCAACGTCCTGACTTTC.

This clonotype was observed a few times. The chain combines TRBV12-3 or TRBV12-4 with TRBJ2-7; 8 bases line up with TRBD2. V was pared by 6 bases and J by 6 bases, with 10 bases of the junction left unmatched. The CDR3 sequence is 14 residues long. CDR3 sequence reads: CASRRSGRSSEQYF. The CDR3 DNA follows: TGTGCCAGCAGAAGGAGCGGGAGATCGAGCGAGCAGTACTTC.

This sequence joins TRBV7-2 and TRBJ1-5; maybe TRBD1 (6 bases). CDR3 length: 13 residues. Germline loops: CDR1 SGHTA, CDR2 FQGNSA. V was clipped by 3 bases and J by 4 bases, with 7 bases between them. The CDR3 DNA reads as TGTGCCAGCAGCTTCCAGGGGAATCAGCCCCAGCATTTT. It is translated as CASSFQGNQPQHF.

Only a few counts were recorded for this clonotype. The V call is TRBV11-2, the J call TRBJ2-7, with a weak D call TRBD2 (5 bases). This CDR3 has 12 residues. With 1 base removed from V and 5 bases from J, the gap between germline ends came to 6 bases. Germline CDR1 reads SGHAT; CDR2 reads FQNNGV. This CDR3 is CASSLGADEQYF. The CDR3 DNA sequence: TGTGCCAGCAGCTTAGGAGCGGACGAGCAGTACTTC.

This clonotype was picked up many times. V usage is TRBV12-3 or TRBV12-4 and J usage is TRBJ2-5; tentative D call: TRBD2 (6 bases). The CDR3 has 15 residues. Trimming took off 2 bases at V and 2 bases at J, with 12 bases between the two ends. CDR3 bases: TGTGCCAGCAGTTTAATGGGGACTGCGCAAGAGACCCAGTACTTC. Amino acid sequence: CASSLMGTAQETQYF.

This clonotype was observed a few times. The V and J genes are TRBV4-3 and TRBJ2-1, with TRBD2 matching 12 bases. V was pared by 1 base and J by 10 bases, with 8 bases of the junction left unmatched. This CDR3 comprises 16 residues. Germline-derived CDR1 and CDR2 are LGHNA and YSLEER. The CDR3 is CASSQGSSGRAAEQFF. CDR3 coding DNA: TGCGCCAGCAGCCAAGGGTCTAGCGGGAGGGCCGCAGAGCAGTTCTTC.

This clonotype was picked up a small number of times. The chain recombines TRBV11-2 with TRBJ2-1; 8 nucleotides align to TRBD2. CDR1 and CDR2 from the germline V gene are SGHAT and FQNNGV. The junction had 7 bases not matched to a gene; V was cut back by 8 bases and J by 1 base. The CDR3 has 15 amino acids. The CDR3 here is CASGGGSESYNEQFF. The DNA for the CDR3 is TGTGCCAGCGGCGGGGGGAGTGAGTCCTACAATGAGCAGTTCTTC.

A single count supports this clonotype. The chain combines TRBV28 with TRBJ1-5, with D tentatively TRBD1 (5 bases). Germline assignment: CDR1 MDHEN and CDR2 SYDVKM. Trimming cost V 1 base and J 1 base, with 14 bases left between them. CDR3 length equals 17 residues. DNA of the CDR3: TGTGCCAGCAGTTTATCCCTCAGGGAGGGGAGCAATCAGCCCCAGCATTTT. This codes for CASSLSLREGSNQPQHF.

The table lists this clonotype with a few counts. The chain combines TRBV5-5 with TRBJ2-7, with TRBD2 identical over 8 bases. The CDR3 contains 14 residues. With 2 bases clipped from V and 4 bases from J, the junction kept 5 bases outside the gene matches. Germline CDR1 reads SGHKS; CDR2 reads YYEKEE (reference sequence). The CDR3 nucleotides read TGTGCCAGCAGCTTTCAGCGGGAGCAGTACGAGCAGTACTTC. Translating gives CASSFQREQYEQYF.

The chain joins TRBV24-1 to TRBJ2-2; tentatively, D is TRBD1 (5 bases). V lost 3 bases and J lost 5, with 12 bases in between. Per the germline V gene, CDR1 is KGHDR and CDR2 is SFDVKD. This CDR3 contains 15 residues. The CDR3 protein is CATSDVQGRTGELFF. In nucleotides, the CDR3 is TGTGCCACCAGTGATGTGCAGGGTAGGACCGGGGAGCTGTTTTTT.

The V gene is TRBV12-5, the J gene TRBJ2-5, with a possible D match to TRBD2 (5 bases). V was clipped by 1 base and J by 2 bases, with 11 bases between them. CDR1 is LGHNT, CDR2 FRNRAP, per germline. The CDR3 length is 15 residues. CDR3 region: CASGLDLGAQETQYF. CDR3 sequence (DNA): TGTGCTAGTGGTTTGGACCTGGGAGCGCAAGAGACCCAGTACTTC.

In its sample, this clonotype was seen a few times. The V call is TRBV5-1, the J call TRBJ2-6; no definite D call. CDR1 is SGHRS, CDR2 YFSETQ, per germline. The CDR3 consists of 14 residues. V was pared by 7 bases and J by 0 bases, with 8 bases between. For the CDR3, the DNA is TGCGCCAGCCGCAAGAGCTCTGGGGCCAACGTCCTGACTTTC. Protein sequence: CASRKSSGANVLTF.

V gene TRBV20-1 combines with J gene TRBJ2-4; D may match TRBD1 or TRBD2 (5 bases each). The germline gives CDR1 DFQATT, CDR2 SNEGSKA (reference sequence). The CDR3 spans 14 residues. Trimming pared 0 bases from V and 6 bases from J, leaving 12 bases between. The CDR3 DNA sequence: TGCAGTGCTAGAGAACCGGGACGGGCAAACATTCAGTACTTC. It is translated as CSAREPGRANIQYF.

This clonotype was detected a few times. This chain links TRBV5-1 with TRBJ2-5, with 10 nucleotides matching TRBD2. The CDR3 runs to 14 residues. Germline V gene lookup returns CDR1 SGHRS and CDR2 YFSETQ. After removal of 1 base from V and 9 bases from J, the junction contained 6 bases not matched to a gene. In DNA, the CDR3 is TGCGCCAGCAGCTTGCCTAGCGGGAGTAAGGCCCAGTACTTC. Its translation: CASSLPSGSKAQYF.

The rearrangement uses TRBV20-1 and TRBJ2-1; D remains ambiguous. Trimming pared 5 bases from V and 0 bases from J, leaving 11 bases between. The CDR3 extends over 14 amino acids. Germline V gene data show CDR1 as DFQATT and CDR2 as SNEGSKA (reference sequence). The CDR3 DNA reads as TGCAGTGCTCGGAAGTCAATCTCCTACAATGAGCAGTTCTTC. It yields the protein CSARKSISYNEQFF.

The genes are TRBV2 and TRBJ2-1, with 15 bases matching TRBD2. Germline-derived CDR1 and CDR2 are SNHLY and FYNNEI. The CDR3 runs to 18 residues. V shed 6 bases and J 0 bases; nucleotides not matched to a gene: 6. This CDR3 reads CASRGGLAGGSSYNEQFF. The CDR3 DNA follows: TGTGCCAGCAGGGGGGGACTAGCGGGAGGCAGCTCCTACAATGAGCAGTTCTTC. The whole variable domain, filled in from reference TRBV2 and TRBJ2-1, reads EPEVTQTPSHQVTQMGQEVILRCVPISNHLYFYWYRQILGQKVEFLVSFYNNEISEKSEIFDDQFSVERPDGSNFTLKIRSTKLEDSAMYFCASRGGLAGGSSYNEQFFGPGTRLTVL.